Sequencing of this T cell receptor beta chain was carried out in a study of T cell clonotyping in hematopoietic cell transplantation. Libraries were prepared by immunoSEQ multiplex PCR; TCRdb keeps only in-frame clonotypes and omits some of them. This sample has about 12,000 clones, with around 49% found just once. Germline CDR1 reads SGHVS; CDR2 reads FNYEAQ. The CDR3 loop spans 12 amino acids. The V gene lost 4 bases and the J gene lost 3 bases, with 7 bases spanning the gap. The source material was peripheral blood mononuclear cells. The TCR comes from a middle-aged man in good health. Some clones in this sample may be carry-over from other donors' samples. The rearrangement joins TRBV7-6 to TRBJ2-7, with D tentatively TRBD1 (6 bases). DNA for the CDR3: TGTGCCAGCAGCTCACAGGGCTACGAGCAGTACTTC. This translates into CASSSQGYEQYF.